The 20 T cell receptor beta chains presented below share a single source sample, sequenced in a study of T cells after yellow fever vaccination. Via MiXCR, TCRdb re-called the 5' RACE reads, giving one row per CDR3 protein. The sample shows 280,000 or so distinct CDR3 sequences, roughly 8.7% of them seen only once. Sequenced here: CD4+ T cells sorted from PBMCs, sampled 5 days after the yellow fever booster vaccination. The source is a man aged 18-30 years who received the YFV17D yellow fever vaccine.

The rearrangement joins TRBV20-1 to TRBJ2-5; 8 bases align to TRBD1. Looked up from germline, CDR1 is DFQATT and CDR2 is SNEGSKA (reference sequence). The J segment lost 2 bases and the V segment lost 0 bases, leaving 2 bases of the junction unmatched. This CDR3 region has 14 residues. CDR3: CSAREGQGQETQYF. The CDR3 region has the DNA TGCAGTGCTAGAGAAGGACAGGGTCAAGAGACCCAGTACTTC.

The chain has TRBV12-3 or TRBV12-4 and TRBJ1-1; a weak D match, TRBD1 (5 bases). The V end was cut by 7 bases, the J end by 0 bases, with 15 bases between. CDR3 length: 15 residues. As DNA, the CDR3 is TGTGCCAGCATCCCTACCGGCAGGGTGAACACTGAAGCTTTCTTT. Protein sequence: CASIPTGRVNTEAFF.

The chain has TRBV6-2 or TRBV6-3 and TRBJ1-1; D unresolved. The CDR3 contains 14 residues. Trimming left V 6 bases short and J 3 bases short, with 14 bases between. Germline V CDR1 and CDR2: MNHEY, SVGEGT. CDR3 amino acids: CASSADTAYTEAFF. CDR3 sequence (DNA): TGTGCCAGCAGCGCCGACACGGCCTACACTGAAGCTTTCTTT.

The rearrangement joins TRBV19 to TRBJ2-2; D may be TRBD2 (5 bases). The CDR3 is 15 amino acids. In germline, CDR1 is LNHDA, CDR2 SQIVND (reference sequence). The germline V and J ends were trimmed by 9 bases and 5 bases, with 19 bases remaining between them. The CDR3 DNA reads as TGTGCCAGCACTCATCTAGCTGTGGAAACCGGGGAGCTGTTTTTT. Translation: CASTHLAVETGELFF.

This CDR3 reads CASSRTSGPYNEQFF. The CDR3 nucleotides read TGTGCCAGCAGTCGCACTAGCGGCCCGTACAATGAGCAGTTCTTC. The rearrangement joins TRBV6-5 to TRBJ2-1; TRBD2 matches at 8 bases. Trimming took 5 bases from V and 4 from J; bases not matched to a gene: 7. Germline-derived CDR1 and CDR2 are MNHEY and SVGAGI. The CDR3 totals 15 residues.

This clonotype has more than one count but fewer than ten. The genes are TRBV7-6 and TRBJ2-2; 7 bases agree with TRBD1. This CDR3 region has 16 residues. After removal of 5 bases from V and 3 bases from J, the junction contained 9 bases not matched to a gene. Germline CDR1 and CDR2: SGHVS and FNYEAQ. The CDR3 DNA follows: TGTGCCAGCAGCCCCGGGCAGGGGGATTACACCGGGGAGCTGTTTTTT. It is translated as CASSPGQGDYTGELFF.

The V gene is TRBV27, the J gene TRBJ1-6, with D hard to call. Trimming shortened V by 6 bases and J by 0 bases, and 9 bases separated the two germline ends. Germline V CDR1 and CDR2: MNHEY, SMNVEV (reference sequence). The CDR3 spans 15 residues. CDR3 region: CASRGQSSYNSPLHF. DNA for the CDR3: TGTGCCAGCAGGGGCCAAAGCTCCTATAATTCACCCCTCCACTTT.

This clonotype has only a few counts. The chain has TRBV18 and TRBJ1-6, with 10 positions matching TRBD1. Germline CDR1 KGHSH, CDR2 LQKENI. The CDR3 has 14 residues. V was pared by 3 bases and J by 14 bases, with 7 bases of the junction left unmatched. The CDR3 is CASSPGTGAFSLHF. The CDR3 nucleotides read TGTGCCAGCTCACCCGGGACAGGGGCCTTCTCCCTCCACTTT.

This rearrangement joins TRBV7-2 to TRBJ1-2; 7 nucleotides match TRBD1. Germline V CDR1 and CDR2: SGHTA, FQGNSA. V trimming: 2 bases; J trimming: 12 bases; junction bases outside the gene matches: 6. The CDR3 sequence is 12 residues long. The CDR3 region has the DNA TGTGCCAGCAGCTTAATGGACAGGTTCAACACCTTC. It translates to CASSLMDRFNTF.

This clonotype was detected many times. The chain couples TRBV12-3 or TRBV12-4 to TRBJ2-7; TRBD1 agrees at 8 bases. V shed 3 bases and J 4 bases; nucleotides not matched to a gene: 2. The CDR3 has 13 amino acids. The CDR3 protein is CASSLDRAYEQYV. In DNA, the CDR3 is TGTGCCAGCAGTTTGGACAGGGCATACGAGCAGTACGTC.

The chain combines TRBV5-4 with TRBJ2-5; TRBD2 aligns across 9 bases. Germline V gene lookup returns CDR1 SGHNT and CDR2 YYREEE (reference sequence). V dropped 5 bases and J dropped 9; count of bases not matched to a gene: 11. This CDR3 is 14 amino acids long. The DNA of the CDR3 is TGTGCCAGCAGGGCCAGCGGGGGGCCCCTGGCCCAGTACTTC. This gives the protein CASRASGGPLAQYF. The full variable domain, completed using reference TRBV5-4 and TRBJ2-5, is ETGVTQSPTHLIKTRGQQVTLRCSSQSGHNTVSWYQQALGQGPQFIFQYYREEENGRGNFPPRFSGLQFPNYSSELNVNALELDDSALYLCASRASGGPLAQYFGPGTRLLVL.

The chain couples TRBV6-5 to TRBJ1-2; no clear D. Trimming took off 0 bases at V and 4 bases at J, with 6 bases between the two ends. There are 13 residues in the CDR3. Germline CDR1 reads MNHEY; CDR2 reads SVGAGI. The CDR3 DNA reads as TGTGCCAGCAGTTACTCGCTGGCCTATGGCTACACCTTC. Translating gives CASSYSLAYGYTF.

There are a few counts of this clonotype. The chain joins TRBV5-4 to TRBJ2-5; 9 bases match TRBD2. With 4 bases clipped from V and 7 bases from J, the junction kept 5 bases outside the gene matches. The germline gives CDR1 SGHNT, CDR2 YYREEE (reference sequence). This CDR3 has 13 amino acids. The CDR3 nucleotides read TGTGCCAGCAGCGTTAGCGGGGGCGGGACCCAGTACTTC. It translates to CASSVSGGGTQYF.

This clonotype was counted a few times. This chain uses TRBV6-5 with TRBJ1-2, with D hard to call. The CDR3 runs 14 residues. V gave up 0 bases and J gave up 4 bases, with 9 bases separating them. Germline V gene data show CDR1 as MNHEY and CDR2 as SVGAGI. The CDR3 sequence: CASSYSQPGYGYTF. The CDR3 DNA sequence: TGTGCCAGCAGTTACTCACAACCCGGCTATGGCTACACCTTC.

The chain carries TRBV6-5 and TRBJ1-6; 7 bases agree with TRBD1. The CDR3 is 17 residues long. CDR1 is MNHEY, CDR2 SVGAGI, per germline. V lost 6 bases and J lost 0; bases outside the gene matches: 8. The DNA of the CDR3 is TGTGCCAGCAGAAACCTGGGACAGAGCTCCTATAATTCACCCCTCCACTTT. It codes for CASRNLGQSSYNSPLHF.

The rearrangement links TRBV7-9 to TRBJ1-4; 12 bases map to TRBD1. V shed 5 bases and J 8 bases; nucleotides not matched to a gene: 15. Germline assignment: CDR1 SEHNR and CDR2 FQNEAQ (reference sequence). The CDR3 totals 18 residues. The CDR3 reads CASSPGTGGMGGGEKLFF. DNA of the CDR3: TGTGCCAGCAGCCCCGGGACAGGGGGCATGGGCGGGGGCGAAAAACTGTTTTTT.

The rearrangement uses TRBV6-1 and TRBJ1-3, with D uncertain. V was pared by 6 bases and J by 0 bases, with 9 bases between. This CDR3 is built from 14 residues. Germline V lookup: CDR1 MNHNS, CDR2 SASEGT. The DNA of the CDR3 is TGTGCCAGCAGGATACAGCCCTCTGGAAACACCATATATTTT. This encodes CASRIQPSGNTIYF.

The rearrangement uses TRBV29-1 and TRBJ1-1; D uncertain. V lost 5 bases and J lost 1, with 11 bases in between. The CDR3 is made up of 13 amino acids. Germline values: CDR1 SQVTM, CDR2 ANQGSEA. DNA for the CDR3: TGCAGCGTTTCTAGGCCAGCGAACACTGAAGCTTTCTTT. This encodes CSVSRPANTEAFF.

The chain combines TRBV27 with TRBJ1-6; D gene ambiguous. In germline, CDR1 is MNHEY, CDR2 SMNVEV (reference sequence). The length of the CDR3 is 14 residues. Trimming removed 3 bases at V and 7 bases at J, with 10 bases between. Here the CDR3 DNA reads TGTGCCAGCAGTTTGAGGCAGTTGAATTCACCCCTCCACTTT. Amino acid sequence: CASSLRQLNSPLHF.

This clonotype has more than one count but fewer than ten. The rearrangement uses TRBV4-1 and TRBJ2-2; 9 bases align to TRBD2. The V segment lost 2 bases and the J segment 3 bases; nucleotides outside the gene matches: 4. From germline, CDR1 is MGHRA and CDR2 YSYEKL. The CDR3 covers 16 residues. The CDR3: CASSQRAGGDTGELFF. In nucleotides, the CDR3 is TGCGCCAGCAGCCAAAGAGCGGGGGGAGACACCGGGGAGCTGTTTTTT.